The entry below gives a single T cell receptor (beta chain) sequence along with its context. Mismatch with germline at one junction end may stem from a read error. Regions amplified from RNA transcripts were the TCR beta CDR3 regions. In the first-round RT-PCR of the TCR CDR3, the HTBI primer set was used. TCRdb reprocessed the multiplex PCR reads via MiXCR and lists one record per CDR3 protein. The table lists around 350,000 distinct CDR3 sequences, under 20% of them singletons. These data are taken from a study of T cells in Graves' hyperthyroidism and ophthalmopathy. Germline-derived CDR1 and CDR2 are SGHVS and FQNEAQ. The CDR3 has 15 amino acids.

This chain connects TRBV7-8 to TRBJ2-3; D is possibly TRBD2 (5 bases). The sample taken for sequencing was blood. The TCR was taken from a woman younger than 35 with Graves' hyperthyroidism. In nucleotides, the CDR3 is TGTGCCAGCGCGAACTATGGAGGTGGCACAGATACGCAGTATTGG. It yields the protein CASANYGGGTDTQYW.